These 20 T cell receptor beta chains originate from one sample sequenced in a study of cytomegalovirus exposure and HLA in healthy donors (dated by TCRdb to about 2017). Library preparation was by the immunoSEQ multiplex PCR assay. A mixture of 60 forward primers for TCR Vbeta segments and 13 reverse primers for TCR Jbeta segments was used in the multiplex PCR. This is the immuneACCESS table as TCRdb keeps it, with only in-frame sequences that have V and J called. A part of the clones is gone; compared with another copy, unresolved V genes explain less than half, and the rest is unexplained. Recorded for this sample are over 95,000 clones; around 77% of them occurred a single time. The biggest ten clones account for approximately 10% of the sample. The sequencing sample was made of PBMCs. These receptors came from a man between 40 and 49 years old in good health and CMV-seropositive.

The chain employs TRBV19 and TRBJ2-1; D gene ambiguous. CDR1 is LNHDA, CDR2 SQIVND, per germline (reference sequence). This CDR3 has 14 residues. V lost 2 bases, J lost 0 bases, and 5 bases lay in between. The CDR3 nucleotides read TGTGCCAGTAGTATAATGAGCTCCTACAATGAGCAGTTCTTC. This translates into CASSIMSSYNEQFF.

This chain joins TRBV19 and TRBJ1-2; TRBD1 matches 8 bases. Trimming at V came to 2 bases and at J to 5 bases, leaving 10 bases not matched to a gene. The CDR3 has 16 amino acids. The germline V gene has CDR1 LNHDA and CDR2 SQIVND (reference sequence). Written as DNA, the CDR3 is TGTGCCAGTAGTATATCGGGGACAGGAGGAAATTATGGCTACACCTTC. Protein product: CASSISGTGGNYGYTF.

The J gene is TRBJ2-4, the V gene TRBV9; TRBD2 agrees at 12 bases. CDR1 is SGDLS, CDR2 YYNGEE, per germline. The CDR3 is 19 residues long. Germline trimming cut 0 bases from V and 3 bases from J; bases unmatched to any gene: 10. Here the CDR3 DNA reads TGTGCCAGCAGCGTAGGTGCTAGCGGGGGGGCTCTGGGCAAAAACATTCAGTACTTC. Its protein product is CASSVGASGGALGKNIQYF. Full variable domain (missing parts from reference TRBV9 and TRBJ2-4): DSGVTQTPKHLITATGQRVTLRCSPRSGDLSVYWYQQSLDQGLQFLIQYYNGEERAKGNILERFSAQQFPDLHSELNLSSLELGDSALYFCASSVGASGGALGKNIQYFGAGTRLSVL.

The chain couples TRBV28 to TRBJ2-5; a possible D gene is TRBD2 (6 bases). The CDR3 consists of 12 residues. Germline V gene sequence: CDR1 MDHEN, CDR2 SYDVKM. Trimming took off 6 bases at V and 2 bases at J, with 7 bases between the two ends. This CDR3 is CASREGQETQYF. DNA of the CDR3: TGTGCCAGCAGGGAGGGGCAAGAGACCCAGTACTTC.

This clone was recorded a few times. This chain links TRBV5-1 with TRBJ2-5; 7 nucleotides agree with TRBD1. CDR1 and CDR2 (germline): SGHRS, YFSETQ. The CDR3 runs 13 residues. Trimming removed 4 bases from V and 4 bases from J; junction bases left unmatched: 4. As DNA, the CDR3 is TGCGCCAGCAGCGTACAGGGGCCAGAGACCCAGTACTTC. The encoded protein is CASSVQGPETQYF.

This clone occurred once. This chain uses TRBV5-1 with TRBJ2-3; 7 bases line up with TRBD2. Germline lookup yields CDR1 SGHRS and CDR2 YFSETQ. The V gene end was trimmed by 4 bases and the J gene end by 8 bases; junction bases not matched to a gene: 19. The CDR3 is 17 residues long. The CDR3 DNA is TGCGCCAGCAGCACCTATGACCGCGGGGGATTTTTCGGTACGCAGTATTTT. It codes for CASSTYDRGGFFGTQYF.

The table lists this clone with a count of one. The V call is TRBV28, the J call TRBJ1-6, with 8 bases fitting TRBD1. The V segment lost 3 bases and the J segment 10 bases; nucleotides outside the gene matches: 5. The CDR3 runs 14 residues. CDR1 MDHEN and CDR2 SYDVKM come from the germline V gene. The CDR3 nucleotides read TGTGCCAGCAGTTTTCGCAGGGGGCTCTCACCCCTCCACTTT. Its translation: CASSFRRGLSPLHF.

The chain recombines TRBV7-2 with TRBJ2-5, with no clear D. CDR1 SGHTA and CDR2 FQGNSA come from the germline V gene. V was clipped by 5 bases and J by 1 base, with 8 bases between them. The CDR3 covers 13 residues. The CDR3: CASSSTAQETQYF. CDR3 bases: TGTGCCAGCAGCAGCACCGCCCAAGAGACCCAGTACTTC.

The count of this clone is one. The chain is built from TRBV7-8 and TRBJ2-7; weak D call: TRBD2 (7 bases). The CDR3 runs 14 residues. Deletions cut 8 bases from V and 0 bases from J, with 14 bases between. CDR1 and CDR2 from the germline V gene are SGHVS and FQNEAQ. The CDR3 protein is CASLQGGGSYEQYF. For the CDR3, the DNA is TGTGCCAGCCTACAGGGAGGGGGCTCCTACGAGCAGTACTTC.

This clone was seen only a few times. The chain uses TRBV7-3 and TRBJ2-5, with TRBD2 identical over 10 bases. Trimming cost V 0 bases and J 5 bases; bases outside gene matches: 6. The CDR3 is 16 amino acids. Germline V gives CDR1 SGHTA, CDR2 FQGTGA. The CDR3 sequence is CASSLTSGGPGETQYF. CDR3 DNA sequence: TGTGCCAGCAGCTTAACTAGCGGGGGGCCAGGGGAGACCCAGTACTTC.

In its sample, this clone was seen a few times. V and J are TRBV7-6 and TRBJ1-1; possibly TRBD1 for D (6 bases). V lost 6 bases to trimming and J lost 0 bases, with 14 bases between them. Germline assignment: CDR1 SGHVS and CDR2 FNYEAQ. This CDR3 is 15 amino acids long. CDR3: CASRRHRAMNTEAFF. CDR3 DNA: TGTGCCAGCAGGCGTCACAGGGCCATGAACACTGAAGCTTTCTTT.

The chain combines TRBV6-5 with TRBJ1-2, with D possibly TRBD1 on 5 matching bases. The V end was cut by 7 bases, the J end by 4 bases, with 16 bases between. This CDR3 contains 14 residues. Germline V gene data show CDR1 as MNHEY and CDR2 as SVGAGI. The CDR3 region is CASTWIRGSYGYTF. The CDR3 DNA reads TGTGCCAGCACTTGGATCCGGGGGAGCTATGGCTACACCTTC.

The chain links TRBV2 to TRBJ1-5; 7 nucleotides align to TRBD1. The CDR3 spans 15 residues. Germline-derived CDR1 and CDR2 are SNHLY and FYNNEI. J gave up 0 bases and V 7 bases, and 6 bases lay outside the gene matches. The CDR3 coding sequence is TGTGCCAGCAAAGAGACAGGGAATAGCAATCAGCCCCAGCATTTT. Its protein product is CASKETGNSNQPQHF.

The chain links TRBV14 to TRBJ2-1; TRBD1 matches 8 bases. Germline CDR1 is SGHDN and CDR2 is FVKESK. The CDR3 extends over 15 amino acids. V shed 4 bases, J shed 1 base, and the junction held 3 bases outside the gene matches. The chain's CDR3 is CASSPTGGSYNEQFF. Here the CDR3 DNA reads TGTGCCAGCAGCCCTACAGGGGGGTCCTACAATGAGCAGTTCTTC.

In this sample, this clone turned up a few times. The chain recombines TRBV4-1 with TRBJ2-7; D gene unclear. Deletions cut 1 base from V and 0 bases from J, with 13 bases between. Germline values: CDR1 MGHRA, CDR2 YSYEKL. The CDR3 has 16 amino acids. For the CDR3, the DNA is TGCGCCAGCAGCCAAGTTAGAACAGCCAGCTCCTACGAGCAGTACTTC. Residues: CASSQVRTASSYEQYF.

This chain links TRBV7-9 with TRBJ2-3, with D maybe TRBD1 (6 bases). Trimming took 5 bases from V and 0 from J, leaving 15 bases between them. Germline CDR1 SEHNR, CDR2 FQNEAQ (reference sequence). The CDR3 consists of 16 residues. In DNA, the CDR3 is TGTGCCAGCAGCAGCCCAGGGGCTATTAGCACAGATACGCAGTATTTT. Translation: CASSSPGAISTDTQYF.

The chain links TRBV11-2 to TRBJ1-6; D unclear. CDR3 size: 13 residues. From germline, CDR1 is SGHAT and CDR2 FQNNGV. V lost 0 bases and J lost 9, with 6 bases in between. The CDR3 region is CASSLEEGSPLHF. In nucleotides, the CDR3 is TGTGCCAGCAGCTTAGAGGAGGGTTCACCCCTCCACTTT.

Notes on this clone: The same CDR3 also results from other DNA sequences found in this sample. The rearrangement uses TRBV6-5 and TRBJ1-2; a possible D gene is TRBD1 (6 bases). This CDR3 has 13 amino acids. CDR1 MNHEY and CDR2 SVGAGI come from the germline V gene. Trimming stripped 6 bases from V and 7 bases from J, with 15 bases between. The CDR3 DNA sequence: TGTGCCAGCAGCCCTCCGGGGGGGCTTGGCTACACCTTC. Its translation: CASSPPGGLGYTF.

This clone was found many times. This rearrangement joins TRBV4-3 to TRBJ2-7, with TRBD2 matching over 9 bases. V lost 4 bases, J lost 5 bases, and 18 bases stayed unmatched. The CDR3 length is 18 residues. Germline CDR1 LGHNA, CDR2 YSLEER. Here the CDR3 DNA reads TGCGCCAGCAGCCCCGCTGGGCTAGCGGGACTCGCAGGGGACGAGCAGTACTTC. It encodes CASSPAGLAGLAGDEQYF.

This clone occurred a few times. In DNA form, the CDR3 reads TGTGCCAGCAGTTACGGGGAGGATACGCAGTATTTT. Its protein is CASSYGEDTQYF. This sequence joins TRBV6-6 and TRBJ2-3; maybe TRBD2 (5 bases). Germline V gene lookup returns CDR1 MNHNY and CDR2 SVGAGI (reference sequence). V lost 2 bases and J lost 6, with 6 bases in between. The CDR3 is 12 amino acids.